This T cell receptor (beta chain) came from a study of regulatory T cells in long-lasting Graves disease (dated by TCRdb to the early 2020s). About the study as a whole: Persistent Graves' disease was defined as persistently positive TSH receptor autoantibodies together with antithyroid drug treatment for over 5 years. Patients with persistent Graves' disease were compared with patients with newly diagnosed Graves' disease using TCR sequencing and RNA sequencing of peripheral blood. The study was registered as a clinical trial and conducted in China. A total of roughly 33 samples were covered by TCR sequencing, comprising around 13 persistent and around 20 newly diagnosed Graves' disease patients. Persistent Graves' disease patients in the clinical cohort had taken antithyroid drugs for roughly ten years on average.

The investigation overall reported the following: Compared with newly diagnosed patients, persistent Graves' disease patients had lower TCR Shannon entropy and fewer highly expanded clones, which suggests clonal expansion. The authors noted that the small sample size was a limitation that may lower accuracy. Only peripheral blood was studied, because thyroid tissue, the primary lesion, was inaccessible. Sequencing and analysis were restricted to the TCR beta chain. Persistent patients shared more public clonotypes among themselves (around 3,000) than newly diagnosed patients did (approximately 900). Preferential use of TRBV28, TRBJ1-2 and TRBJ2-5 was observed in persistent disease, whereas TRBV20-1 and TRBJ2-1 were favored in newly diagnosed disease.

V is cut by 2 bases and J by 2 bases, and the space between the germline ends is 9 bases. Taken from the germline V gene, the CDR1 and CDR2 loops are LGHNT and FRNRAP. Inclusive of the bounding cysteine and phenylalanine, the CDR3 is 14 residues long. Only the CDR3 region is kept as DNA, spanning 42 bases read in frame from base 1. This clonotype has just a few counts. Its binding antigen is unknown. No quality values exist for individual bases; no much larger clone is one base distant. The time point label on this specimen signifies: persistent/refractory GD, antithyroid drugs over 5 years with positive TRAb. For both TCR sequencing and RNA sequencing, RNA was extracted from PBMCs in TRIzol. The diagnosis of Graves' disease was made according to American Thyroid Association guidelines. Recruitment of patients was carried out at an endocrinology department in Xi'an, China. Each patient gave roughly 8.4 milliliters of peripheral blood, collected in an EDTA anticoagulant tube. Ficoll Paque Plus density gradient separation was used to isolate PBMCs, and no further T cell sorting was performed. An Agilent 2100 Bioanalyzer and agarose gel were used to check RNA quality, and a NanoDrop 2000 was used to measure RNA concentration.

To prepare the library, multiplex PCR was applied. This sample was sequenced with an Illumina HiSeq 4000. iRepertoire HTBI primers and Arm-PCR amplification of CDR3 regions were used to construct TCR beta libraries. PCR products were gel purified before sequencing. The authors' pipeline ran thus. A total of some 60 TRBV and approximately 15 TRBJ segments were identified across samples and were used for gene usage analysis of CDR3 amino acid clonotypes. COPE and FqMerger were used to merge filtered high-quality paired reads into contigs. BLAST was used to align contigs to IMGT TRBV, TRBD and TRBJ reference genes, and CDR3 was defined according to IMGT. Any clonotype with a frequency above 0.1% was counted as a highly expanded clone. Shannon entropy served as the measure of repertoire diversity, while the Gini coefficient captured V-J evenness. Public clonotypes were defined as clonotypes shared by more than one individual. TCRdb itself trimmed the public reads at Q25 with fastp, ran MiXCR and retained productive beta chains. Rows merge per CDR3 protein into single entries with the most common DNA and genes. The V and J calls shown here were made by TCRdb, not taken from the authors' results. The sample table contains 400,000 to 500,000 distinct CDR3 sequences; only one count was recorded for about 22% of them. The ten largest account for around 7% of the sample.

This receptor chain uses TRBV12-5 and TRBJ1-1; a weak D assignment points to TRBD1 (5 bases agree). This TCR came from a female donor with Graves disease. Specimen: peripheral blood mononuclear cells (PBMCs), collected when the disease was refractory, from a patient treated with antithyroid drugs. The nucleotide sequence is TGTGCTAGTGGTTTGTGGGGCTTAAACACTGAAGCTTTCTTT. This yields the protein CASGLWGLNTEAFF.